This T cell receptor (beta chain) was sequenced during a study of early T cells in non-severe SARS-CoV-2 infection. Trimming took 3 bases from V and 3 from J, leaving 12 bases between them. This CDR3 contains 15 residues. From the 5' RACE reads, TCRdb called clonotypes with MiXCR, one entry per CDR3 protein. The sample lists fewer than 70,000 distinct CDR3 sequences, more than 3.5% occurring once. Findings and caveats of the study: CD4 and private specificities were missed by VDJdb matching, which favored anti-spike CD8 responses.

The sample holds many counts of this clonotype. Its antigen is as yet unknown. The chain joins TRBV12-3 or TRBV12-4 to TRBJ2-1, with unresolved D. This material consisted of whole blood, taken at baseline. The sequence was obtained from an adult who was a healthcare worker with PCR-confirmed SARS-CoV-2 infection or an uninfected control (not recorded which). The donor label of this sample is uncertain. The CDR3 nucleotides read TGTGCCAGCAGTTTTTGGGGAACCTACTACAATGAGCAGTTCTTC. It encodes CASSFWGTYYNEQFF.